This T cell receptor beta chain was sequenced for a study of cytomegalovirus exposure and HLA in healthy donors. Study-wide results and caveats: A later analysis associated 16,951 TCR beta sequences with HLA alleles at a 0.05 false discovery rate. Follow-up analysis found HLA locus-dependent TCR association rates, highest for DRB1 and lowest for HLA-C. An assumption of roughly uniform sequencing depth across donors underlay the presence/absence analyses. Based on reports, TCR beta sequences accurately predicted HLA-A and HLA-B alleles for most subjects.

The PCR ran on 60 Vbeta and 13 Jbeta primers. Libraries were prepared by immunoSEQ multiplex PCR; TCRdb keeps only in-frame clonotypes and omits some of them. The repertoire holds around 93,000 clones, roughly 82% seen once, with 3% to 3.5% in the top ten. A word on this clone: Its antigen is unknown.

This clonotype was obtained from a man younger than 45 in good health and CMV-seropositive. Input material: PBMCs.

CDR3 nucleotide sequence: TGTGCCAGCAGTGAACGGGGACTAGCGTGGGGCACCGGGGAGCTGTTTTTT. Amino acids: CASSERGLAWGTGELFF. The rearrangement links TRBV2 to TRBJ2-2, with 10 bases aligning to TRBD2. Germline V gene lookup returns CDR1 SNHLY and CDR2 FYNNEI. This CDR3 comprises 17 residues. Germline trimming cut 2 bases from V and 4 bases from J; bases unmatched to any gene: 7.